The 7 T cell receptor beta chains below were found in one sample sequenced in a study of T cell clonality in common variable immunodeficiency. Libraries were prepared by immunoSEQ multiplex PCR; TCRdb keeps only in-frame clonotypes and omits some of them. The repertoire consists of around 45,000 clones, none detected only once. Sequenced material: peripheral blood mononuclear cells. All receptors derive from a person aged 18 to 70 in good health.

In this sample, this clone turned up many times. The read falls 3 residues short of the CDR3 end, and the missing part is taken from the germline J gene. The chain carries TRBV30 and TRBJ1-3; no clear D gene. CDR3 length equals 16 residues. Germline CDR1 and CDR2: GTSNPN and SVGIG (reference sequence). Trimming took 0 bases from V and 0 from J, leaving 12 bases between them. This CDR3 reads CAWSVYLDYSGNTIYF. The covered CDR3 bases are TGTGCCTGGAGTGTATATTTGGACTACTCTGGAAACACC.

This clone appeared many times. The read halts 3 residues ahead of the CDR3 end, with the missing end drawn from the germline J gene. The chain employs TRBV11-3 and TRBJ2-3; D is possibly TRBD1 (6 bases). The V end lost 3 bases, the J end lost 5 bases, and 6 bases lay between the germline ends. In germline, CDR1 is SGHNT, CDR2 YENEEA. The length of the CDR3 is 12 residues. The CDR3 is CASSLTGDTQYF. Partial CDR3 DNA: TGTGCCAGCAGCTTGACAGGAGATACG.

This clone was recorded many times. The read finishes 3 residues shy of the CDR3 end, and the germline J gene is used to complete it. The V gene is TRBV5-1, the J gene TRBJ2-1; 7 bases align to TRBD2. Per germline, CDR1 SGHRS and CDR2 YFSETQ. With V trimmed by 4 bases and J by 8 bases, 9 bases remained unmatched. The CDR3 length is 14 residues. CDR3 in amino acids: CASSRSTSDDEQFF. Partial CDR3 DNA: TGCGCCAGCAGCCGATCCACTAGCGACGATGAG.

There are many counts of this clone. The DNA ends 3 residues before the CDR3 does, and the rest of the CDR3 is filled in from the germline J gene. The chain links TRBV2 to TRBJ2-3; 10 bases align to TRBD2. CDR3 length: 15 amino acids. Germline V gene sequence: CDR1 SNHLY, CDR2 FYNNEI. V lost 5 bases and J lost 0; bases outside the gene matches: 2. CDR3 DNA (partial): TGTGCCAGCAGTAAGACTAGCGGGAGCACAGATACG. It encodes CASSKTSGSTDT. The full CDR3 reads CASSKTSGSTDTQYF. The variable domain in full, with the rest retrieved from reference TRBV2 and TRBJ2-3, is EPEVTQTPSHQVTQMGQEVILRCVPISNHLYFYWYRQILGQKVEFLVSFYNNEISEKSEIFDDQFSVERPDGSNFTLKIRSTKLEDSAMYFCASSKTSGSTDTQYFGPGTRLTVL.

This clone was recorded many times. CDR3 DNA, as far as it was read: TGTGCCAGCAGCCGGGGGGGCCAGACCGGGGAG. Encoded protein: CASSRGGQTGE. The CDR3 in full is CASSRGGQTGELFF. The chain carries TRBV12-3 or TRBV12-4 and TRBJ2-2; 8 nucleotides agree with TRBD2. The sequenced fragment ends 3 residues before the CDR3 boundary, so the rest is inferred from the germline J gene. Trimming took 6 bases from V and 5 from J; bases not matched to a gene: 5. The CDR3 length is 14 residues.

This clone came up many times. From the germline J gene comes the end of the CDR3, since the read stops 3 residues before it. This chain joins TRBV6-2 or TRBV6-3 and TRBJ1-1; tentatively, D is TRBD1 (6 bases). Germline CDR1 reads MNHEY; CDR2 reads SVGEGT. The CDR3 sequence is 13 residues long. V lost 4 bases to trimming and J lost 2 bases, with 8 bases between them. The sequenced part of the CDR3 DNA is TGTGCCAGCAGTTCAGGGGAAAACACTGAA. Translation: CASSSGENTE. The whole CDR3 sequence is CASSSGENTEAFF.

This clone was counted at least ten times. The read falls 3 residues short of the CDR3 end, and the missing part is taken from the germline J gene. V and J are TRBV6-2 or TRBV6-3 and TRBJ1-5; 9 positions match TRBD1. Germline assignment: CDR1 MNHEY and CDR2 SVGEGT. J lost 4 bases, V lost 2 bases, and 6 bases had no gene match. This CDR3 has 16 residues. CDR3 amino acids: CASSYEHGTGNQPQHF. CDR3 DNA, as far as it was read: TGTGCCAGCAGTTACGAGCACGGGACAGGGAATCAGCCC.